This T cell receptor beta chain was observed in a study of blood T cell repertoires in COVID-19. Turning to the study itself: Both acute and convalescent COVID-19 samples were obtained from the United States, Italy and Spain.

Original handling: Estimated nucleated cell counts came from reference gene primer amplification. Libraries were prepared by immunoSEQ multiplex PCR; TCRdb keeps only in-frame clonotypes and omits some of them. For V, J and clone size, that table is used; D and trimming come from the DNA. The data show roughly 220,000 clones, with 75% to 90% seen just once and approximately 8% held by the top ten. It was during active infection that Seattle patients were enrolled and then longitudinally followed. The sequence was obtained from an elderly woman with COVID-19, enrolled during active disease. Material for sequencing was peripheral blood.

CDR3 bases: TGCAGCTTCTGGGAGGCGGGAGTAGGGGATACGCAGTATTTT. Protein product: CSFWEAGVGDTQYF. This rearrangement joins TRBV29-1 to TRBJ2-3, with 7 nucleotides matching TRBD2. The CDR3 consists of 14 residues. V trimming: 8 bases; J trimming: 6 bases; junction bases outside the gene matches: 14. Germline lookup yields CDR1 SQVTM and CDR2 ANQGSEA.